This entry lists 10 T cell receptor beta chains sequenced from one sample in a study of cytomegalovirus exposure and HLA in healthy donors. Sequencing was performed with immunoSEQ multiplex PCR; in TCRdb, only in-frame clones are kept and a portion is missing. The repertoire holds 250,000 to 350,000 clones, with roughly 90% as singletons. Material for sequencing was PBMCs. These receptors were collected from a woman between 18 and 29 years old in good health and CMV-seronegative.

V is TRBV28 and J is TRBJ2-7, with D possibly being TRBD1 (5 bases). V lost 6 bases and J 4 bases, leaving 13 bases between the germline ends. This CDR3 contains 13 residues. Germline V lookup: CDR1 MDHEN, CDR2 SYDVKM. In DNA form, the CDR3 reads TGTGCCAGCAGCTCTGGACACCTATACGAGCAGTACTTC. Residues: CASSSGHLYEQYF.

This chain connects TRBV7-3 to TRBJ1-1; unclear D gene. The CDR3 is made up of 14 amino acids. Germline CDR1 and CDR2: SGHTA and FQGTGA. The V end lost 2 bases, the J end lost 5 bases, and 12 bases lay between the germline ends. The CDR3, as DNA: TGTGCCAGCAGCTTATCGGGGATGCAGACTGAAGCTTTCTTT. It translates to CASSLSGMQTEAFF.

The chain joins TRBV4-1 to TRBJ2-1, with 15 bases lining up with TRBD2. Trimming at V came to 2 bases and at J to 6 bases, leaving 5 bases not matched to a gene. Germline V gives CDR1 MGHRA, CDR2 YSYEKL. The CDR3 sequence is 17 residues long. The CDR3 sequence is CASSQTRTSGRANEQFF. For the CDR3, the DNA is TGCGCCAGCAGCCAAACCAGGACTAGCGGGAGGGCCAATGAGCAGTTCTTC.

The V gene is TRBV19, the J gene TRBJ1-1; D remains ambiguous. With 7 bases removed from V and 3 bases from J, the gap between germline ends came to 12 bases. The length of the CDR3 is 13 residues. The germline gives CDR1 LNHDA, CDR2 SQIVND (reference sequence). DNA for the CDR3: TGTGCCAGTAAATACGGGGTAGACACTGAAGCTTTCTTT. Residues: CASKYGVDTEAFF.

The chain has TRBV28 and TRBJ2-7; 8 nucleotides line up with TRBD2. There are 15 residues in the CDR3. Germline CDR1 and CDR2: MDHEN and SYDVKM. V lost 3 bases to trimming and J lost 5 bases; unmatched junction nucleotides: 9. CDR3 DNA: TGTGCCAGCAGTTTCGACGGCGGGAGGTCCCACGAGCAGTACTTC. Protein: CASSFDGGRSHEQYF.

A single count supports this clone. The chain links TRBV4-2 to TRBJ2-1; 10 positions match TRBD2. Germline V gene data show CDR1 as LGHNA and CDR2 as YNFKEQ. V shed 1 base, J shed 8 bases, and the junction held 11 bases outside the gene matches. The CDR3 is made up of 17 amino acids. CDR3 loop: CASSQGSASGRGDEQFF. The CDR3 DNA is TGTGCCAGCAGCCAAGGTTCCGCTAGCGGGAGAGGGGATGAGCAGTTCTTC.

The V call is TRBV28, the J call TRBJ1-2, with no clear D. This CDR3 contains 16 residues. Germline lookup yields CDR1 MDHEN and CDR2 SYDVKM. V shed 7 bases and J shed 4 bases, with 22 bases lying between them. CDR3 sequence: CASTLGGGELGYGYTF. In DNA, the CDR3 is TGTGCCAGCACCCTCGGAGGCGGGGAGCTCGGCTATGGCTACACCTTC.

This chain joins TRBV7-2 and TRBJ1-5, with D unresolved. V lost 2 bases, J lost 4 bases, and 6 bases lay in between. This CDR3 has 13 amino acids. CDR1 SGHTA and CDR2 FQGNSA come from the germline V gene. The CDR3 sequence is CASSLSGNQPQHF. Written as DNA, the CDR3 is TGTGCCAGCAGCTTATCGGGGAATCAGCCCCAGCATTTT.

The V call is TRBV6-5, the J call TRBJ1-4, with D possibly matching TRBD1 (6 bases). Germline V gene sequence: CDR1 MNHEY, CDR2 SVGAGI. The CDR3 sequence is 13 residues long. Trimming removed 4 bases from V and 4 bases from J, with 7 bases in between. The CDR3, as DNA: TGTGCCAGCAGTTTAGGGGGTAATGAAAAACTGTTTTTT. Residues: CASSLGGNEKLFF.

J is TRBJ2-7 and V is TRBV27; the D is unclear. Germline V lookup: CDR1 MNHEY, CDR2 SMNVEV (reference sequence). Trimming took off 6 bases at V and 4 bases at J, with 10 bases between the two ends. This CDR3 has 12 residues. In DNA, the CDR3 is TGTGCCAGCAGCCATAACCTATACGAGCAGTACTTC. Encoded protein: CASSHNLYEQYF.